The present entry profiles one T cell receptor (beta chain) with its context. This sample was taken from a study of OX40 agonist ivuxolimab in advanced cancers. Blood sampling was done at baseline, cycle 4 day 1, and cycle 7 day 1. TCRdb keeps only in-frame clones here, not all; method: immunoSEQ multiplex PCR. This sample has 20,000 to 30,000 clones, with 60% to 80% found just once. This CDR3 region has 16 residues. Trimming pared 2 bases from V and 0 bases from J, leaving 11 bases between. Germline V CDR1 and CDR2: SGHTA, FQGNSA. The V call is TRBV7-2, the J call TRBJ1-3, with D perhaps TRBD1 (6 bases). The specimen was CD4+ or CD8+ T cells sorted from blood, collected in a trial of the OX40 agonist ivuxolimab. The TCR comes from an adult with an advanced solid tumor such as melanoma, head and neck, liver or kidney cancer. The CDR3 DNA reads TGTGCCAGCAGCTTACAGGGGAAGAGCTCTGGAAACACCATATATTTT. It specifies CASSLQGKSSGNTIYF.